The source of this T cell receptor (beta chain) is a study of shared T cell receptors in the human thymus. TCRdb's copy holds only in-frame clones and misses some; the assay was immunoSEQ multiplex PCR. Here the sample spans some 400,000 clones, roughly 94% being singletons. This CDR3 region has 14 residues. Germline CDR1 reads MDHEN; CDR2 reads SYDVKM. Trimming pared 6 bases from V and 0 bases from J, leaving 12 bases between. Material for sequencing was thymocytes. The sequence was obtained from a human donor. The V gene is TRBV28, the J gene TRBJ2-7, with D perhaps matching TRBD1 or TRBD2 (5 bases each). The CDR3 coding sequence is TGTGCCAGCAGCTGGGACGGACCCTCCTACGAGCAGTACTTC. Its translation is CASSWDGPSYEQYF.